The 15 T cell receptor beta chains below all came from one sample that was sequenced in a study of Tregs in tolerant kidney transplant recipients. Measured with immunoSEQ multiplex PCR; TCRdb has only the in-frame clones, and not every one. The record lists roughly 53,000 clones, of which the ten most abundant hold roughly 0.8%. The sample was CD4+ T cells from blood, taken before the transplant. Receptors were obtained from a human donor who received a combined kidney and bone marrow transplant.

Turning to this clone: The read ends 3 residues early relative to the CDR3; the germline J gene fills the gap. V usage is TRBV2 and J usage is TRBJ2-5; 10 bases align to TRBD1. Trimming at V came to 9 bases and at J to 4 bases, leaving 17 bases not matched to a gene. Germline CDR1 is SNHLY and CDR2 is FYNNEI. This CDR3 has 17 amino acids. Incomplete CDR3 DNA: TGTGCCAGAACTGGCCCTACCGGGACAGGGGACGGAGAGACC. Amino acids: CARTGPTGTGDGET. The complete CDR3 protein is CARTGPTGTGDGETQYF.

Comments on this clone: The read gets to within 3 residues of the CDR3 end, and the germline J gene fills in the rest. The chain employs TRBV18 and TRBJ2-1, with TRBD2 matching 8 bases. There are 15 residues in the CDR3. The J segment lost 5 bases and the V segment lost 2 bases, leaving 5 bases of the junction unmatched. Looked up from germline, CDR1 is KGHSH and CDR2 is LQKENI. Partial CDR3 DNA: TGTGCCAGCTCACCATGGAGCGGGGGTCACAATGAG. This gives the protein CASSPWSGGHNE. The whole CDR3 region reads CASSPWSGGHNEQFF.

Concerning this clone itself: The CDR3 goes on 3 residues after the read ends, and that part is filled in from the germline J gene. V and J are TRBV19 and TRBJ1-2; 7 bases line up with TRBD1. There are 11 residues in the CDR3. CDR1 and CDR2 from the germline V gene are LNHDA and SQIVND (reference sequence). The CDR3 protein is CASRQGGGYTF. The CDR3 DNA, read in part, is TGTGCCAGTCGACAGGGAGGAGGC. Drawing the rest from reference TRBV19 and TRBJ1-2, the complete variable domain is DGGITQSPKYLFRKEGQNVTLSCEQNLNHDAMYWYRQDPGQGLRLIYYSQIVNDFQKGDIAEGYSVSREKKESFPLTVTSAQKNPTAFYLCASRQGGGYTFGSGTRLTVV.

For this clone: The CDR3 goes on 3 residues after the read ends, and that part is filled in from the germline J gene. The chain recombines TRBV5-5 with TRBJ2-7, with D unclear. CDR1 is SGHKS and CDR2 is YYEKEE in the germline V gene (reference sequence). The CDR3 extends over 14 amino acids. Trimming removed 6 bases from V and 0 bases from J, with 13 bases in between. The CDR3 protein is CASTKGPVSYEQYF. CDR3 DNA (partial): TGTGCCAGCACCAAAGGGCCGGTCTCCTACGAG.

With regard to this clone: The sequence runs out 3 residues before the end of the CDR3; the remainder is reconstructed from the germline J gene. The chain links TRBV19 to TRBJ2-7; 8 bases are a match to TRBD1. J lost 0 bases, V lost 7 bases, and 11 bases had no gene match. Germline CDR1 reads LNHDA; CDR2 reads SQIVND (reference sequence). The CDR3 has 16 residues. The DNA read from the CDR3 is TGTGCCAGTAACTCCGGGACAGGAGGAGGCTCCTACGAG. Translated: CASNSGTGGGSYE. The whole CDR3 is CASNSGTGGGSYEQYF.

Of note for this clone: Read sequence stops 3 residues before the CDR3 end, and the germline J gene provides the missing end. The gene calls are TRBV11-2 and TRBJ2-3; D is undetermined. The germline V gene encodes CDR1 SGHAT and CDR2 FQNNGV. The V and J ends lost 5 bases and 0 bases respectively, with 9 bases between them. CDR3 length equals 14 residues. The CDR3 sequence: CASSTVTSTDTQYF. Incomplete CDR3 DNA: TGTGCCAGCAGCACCGTTACTAGCACAGATACG. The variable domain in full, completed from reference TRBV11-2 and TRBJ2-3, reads EAGVAQSPRYKIIEKRQSVAFWCNPISGHATLYWYQQILGQGPKLLIQFQNNGVVDDSQLPKDRFSAERLKGVDSTLKIQPAKLEDSAVYLCASSTVTSTDTQYFGPGTRLTVL.

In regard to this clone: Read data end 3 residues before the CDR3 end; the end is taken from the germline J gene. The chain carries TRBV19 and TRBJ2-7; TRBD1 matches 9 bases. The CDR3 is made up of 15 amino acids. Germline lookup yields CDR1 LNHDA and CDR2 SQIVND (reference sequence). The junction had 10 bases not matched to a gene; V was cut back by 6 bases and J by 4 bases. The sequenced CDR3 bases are TGTGCCAGTAGGGGCCCCGGGACAGGGTCTTACGAG. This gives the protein CASRGPGTGSYE. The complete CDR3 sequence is CASRGPGTGSYEQYF.

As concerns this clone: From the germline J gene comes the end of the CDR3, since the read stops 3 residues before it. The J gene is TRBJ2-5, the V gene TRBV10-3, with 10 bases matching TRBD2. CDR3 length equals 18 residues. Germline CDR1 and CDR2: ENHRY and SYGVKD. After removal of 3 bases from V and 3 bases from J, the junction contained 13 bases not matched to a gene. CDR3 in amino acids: CAISDSTGASGREETQYF. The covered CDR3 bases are TGTGCCATCAGTGATTCCACCGGGGCTAGCGGGAGAGAAGAGACC.

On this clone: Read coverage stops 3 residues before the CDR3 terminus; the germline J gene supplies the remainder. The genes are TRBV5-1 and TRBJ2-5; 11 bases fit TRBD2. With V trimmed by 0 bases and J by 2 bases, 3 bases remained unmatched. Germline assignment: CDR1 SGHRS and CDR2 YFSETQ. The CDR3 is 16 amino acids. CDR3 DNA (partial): TGCGCCAGCAGCTTGGGGGCTAGCGGGGGGCAAGAGACC. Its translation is CASSLGASGGQET. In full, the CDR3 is CASSLGASGGQETQYF.

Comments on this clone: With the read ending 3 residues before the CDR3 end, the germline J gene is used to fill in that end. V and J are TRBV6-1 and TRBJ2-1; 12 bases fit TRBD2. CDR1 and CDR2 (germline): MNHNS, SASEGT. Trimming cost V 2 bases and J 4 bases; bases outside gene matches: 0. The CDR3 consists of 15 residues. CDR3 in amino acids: CASSELAGGYNEQFF. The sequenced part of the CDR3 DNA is TGTGCCAGCAGTGAACTAGCGGGGGGGTACAATGAG.

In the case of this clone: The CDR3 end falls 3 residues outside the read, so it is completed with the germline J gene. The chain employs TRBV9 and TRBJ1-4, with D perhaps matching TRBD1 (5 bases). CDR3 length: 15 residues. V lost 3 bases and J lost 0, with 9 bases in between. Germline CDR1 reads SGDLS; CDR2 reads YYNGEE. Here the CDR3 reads CASSARGATNEKLFF. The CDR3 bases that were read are TGTGCCAGCAGCGCTAGGGGTGCAACTAATGAAAAA.

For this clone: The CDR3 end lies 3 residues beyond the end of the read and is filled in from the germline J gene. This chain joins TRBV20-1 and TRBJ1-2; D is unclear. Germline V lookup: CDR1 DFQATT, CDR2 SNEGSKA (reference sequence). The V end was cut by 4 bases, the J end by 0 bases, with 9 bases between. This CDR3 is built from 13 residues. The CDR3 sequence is CSATDYTNYGYTF. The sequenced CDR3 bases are TGCAGTGCTACCGATTACACTAACTATGGC.

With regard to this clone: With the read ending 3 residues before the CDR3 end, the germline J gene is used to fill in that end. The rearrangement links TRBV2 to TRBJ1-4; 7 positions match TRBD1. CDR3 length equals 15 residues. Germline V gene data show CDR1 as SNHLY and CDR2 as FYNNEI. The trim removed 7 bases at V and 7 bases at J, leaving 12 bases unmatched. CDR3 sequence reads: CASTPRGGGGEKLFF. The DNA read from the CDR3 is TGTGCCAGCACCCCCCGGGGAGGGGGCGGTGAAAAA.

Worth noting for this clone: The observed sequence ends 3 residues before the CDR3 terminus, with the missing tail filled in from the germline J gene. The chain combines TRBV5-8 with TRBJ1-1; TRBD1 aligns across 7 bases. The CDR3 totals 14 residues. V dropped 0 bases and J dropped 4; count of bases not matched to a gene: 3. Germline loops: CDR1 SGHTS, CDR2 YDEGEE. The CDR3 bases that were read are TGTGCCAGCAGCTTGGAACAGGGGTCCACTGAA. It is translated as CASSLEQGSTE. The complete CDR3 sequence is CASSLEQGSTEAFF.

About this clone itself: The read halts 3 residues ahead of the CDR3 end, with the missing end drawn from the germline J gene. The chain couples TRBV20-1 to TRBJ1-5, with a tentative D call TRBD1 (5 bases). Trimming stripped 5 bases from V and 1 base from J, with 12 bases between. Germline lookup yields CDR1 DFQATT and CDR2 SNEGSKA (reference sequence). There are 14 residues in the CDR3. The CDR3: CSAFGGLSNQPQHF. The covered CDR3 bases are TGCAGTGCTTTCGGGGGGTTGAGCAATCAGCCC.